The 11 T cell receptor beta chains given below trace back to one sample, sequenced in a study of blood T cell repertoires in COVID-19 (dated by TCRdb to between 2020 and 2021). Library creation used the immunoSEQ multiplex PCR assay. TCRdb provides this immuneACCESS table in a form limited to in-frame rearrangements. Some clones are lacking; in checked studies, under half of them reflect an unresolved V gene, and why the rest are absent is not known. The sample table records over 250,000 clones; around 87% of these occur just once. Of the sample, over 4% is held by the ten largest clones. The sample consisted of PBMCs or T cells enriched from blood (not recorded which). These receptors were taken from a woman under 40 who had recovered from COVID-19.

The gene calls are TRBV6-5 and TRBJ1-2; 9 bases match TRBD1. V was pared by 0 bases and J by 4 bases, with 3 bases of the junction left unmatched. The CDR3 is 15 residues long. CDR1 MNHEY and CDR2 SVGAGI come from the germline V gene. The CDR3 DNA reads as TGTGCCAGCAGTTACTCGGACAGGGGCGCCTATGGCTACACCTTC. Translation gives CASSYSDRGAYGYTF.

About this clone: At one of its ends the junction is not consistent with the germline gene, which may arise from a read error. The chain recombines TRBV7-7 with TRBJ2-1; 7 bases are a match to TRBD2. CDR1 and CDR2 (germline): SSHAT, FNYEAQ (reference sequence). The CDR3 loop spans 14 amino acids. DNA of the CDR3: TGTGCTAGCAGCCCGGGGGGATCTTACAATGAGCAGTTCTTC. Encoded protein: CASSPGGSYNEQFF.

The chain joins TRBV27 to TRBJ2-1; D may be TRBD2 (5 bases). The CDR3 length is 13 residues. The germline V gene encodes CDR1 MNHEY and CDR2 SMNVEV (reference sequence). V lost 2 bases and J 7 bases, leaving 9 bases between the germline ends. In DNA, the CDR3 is TGTGCCAGCAGTTTAGGAGGATGGAATGAGCAGTTCTTC. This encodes CASSLGGWNEQFF.

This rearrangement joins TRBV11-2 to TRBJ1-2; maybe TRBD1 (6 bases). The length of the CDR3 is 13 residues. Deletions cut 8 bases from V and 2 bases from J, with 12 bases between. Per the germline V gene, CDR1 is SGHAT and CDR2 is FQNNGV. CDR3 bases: TGTGCCAGCGGCGCCGACAGGAACTATGGCTACACCTTC. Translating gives CASGADRNYGYTF.

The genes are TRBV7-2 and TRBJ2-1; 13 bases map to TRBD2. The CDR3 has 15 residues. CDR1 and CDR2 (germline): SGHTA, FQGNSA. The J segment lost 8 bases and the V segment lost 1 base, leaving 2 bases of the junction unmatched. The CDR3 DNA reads TGTGCCAGCAGCTTAGGACTAGCGGGGGGCTATGAGCAGTTCTTC. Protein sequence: CASSLGLAGGYEQFF.

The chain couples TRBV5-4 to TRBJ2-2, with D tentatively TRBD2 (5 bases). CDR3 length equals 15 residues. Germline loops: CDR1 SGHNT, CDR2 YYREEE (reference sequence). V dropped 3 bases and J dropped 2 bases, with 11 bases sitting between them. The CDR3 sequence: CASSSPGSNTGELFF. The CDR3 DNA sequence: TGTGCCAGCAGCTCCCCGGGGTCAAACACCGGGGAGCTGTTTTTT.

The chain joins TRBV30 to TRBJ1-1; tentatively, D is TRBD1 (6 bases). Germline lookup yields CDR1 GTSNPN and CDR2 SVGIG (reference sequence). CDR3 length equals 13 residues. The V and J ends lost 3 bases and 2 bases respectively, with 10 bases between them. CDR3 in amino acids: CAWRWGPNTEAFF. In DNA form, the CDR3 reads TGTGCCTGGAGGTGGGGGCCTAACACTGAAGCTTTCTTT.

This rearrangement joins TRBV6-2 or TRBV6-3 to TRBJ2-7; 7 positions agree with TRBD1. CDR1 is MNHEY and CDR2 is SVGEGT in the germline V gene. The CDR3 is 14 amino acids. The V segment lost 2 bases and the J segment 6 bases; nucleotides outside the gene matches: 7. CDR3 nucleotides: TGTGCCAGCAGTTACGGGGACAGCTCGCGCGAGCAGTACTTC. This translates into CASSYGDSSREQYF.

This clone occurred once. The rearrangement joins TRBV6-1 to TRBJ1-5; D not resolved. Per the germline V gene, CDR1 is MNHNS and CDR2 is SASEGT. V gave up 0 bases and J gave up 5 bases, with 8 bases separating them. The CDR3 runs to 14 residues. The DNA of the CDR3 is TGTGCCAGCAGTGAAGCAAGGAGGGATCAGCCCCAGCATTTT. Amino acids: CASSEARRDQPQHF.

The CDR3 DNA follows: TGTGCCAGCAGTGACTCCAGGGAGGGCACTGAAGCTTTCTTT. It codes for CASSDSREGTEAFF. This rearrangement joins TRBV6-4 to TRBJ1-1; a weak D match, TRBD1 (5 bases). The V end lost 0 bases, the J end lost 4 bases, and 9 bases lay between the germline ends. This CDR3 region has 14 residues. Germline loops: CDR1 MRHNA, CDR2 SNTAGT.

As DNA, the CDR3 is TGTGCCAGCAGCTTTCCAGGACTAGCGGGGAAATACGAGCAGTACTTC. Translated: CASSFPGLAGKYEQYF. V usage is TRBV7-2 and J usage is TRBJ2-7; TRBD2 agrees at 12 bases. The J segment lost 4 bases and the V segment lost 3 bases, leaving 7 bases of the junction unmatched. CDR1 and CDR2 (germline): SGHTA, FQGNSA. This CDR3 has 16 residues.